This TCR beta chain was sequenced for a study of cytotoxic CD8 clonotypes in ibrutinib-treated CLL. Study overall: The taking of response samples occurred after a median roughly 12 months of treatment, with a range of 6 to 36. General study results and limits: Sustained-remission and progressing patients were not sampled at matched times.

Comment on this clone: Its antigen is not identified.

Germline CDR1 SGHNT, CDR2 YENEEA. V dropped 5 bases and J dropped 7 bases, with 18 bases sitting between them. This CDR3 region has 15 residues. Target depth was 1 in 200,000 to 1 in 1 million T cells, about 10x per clonotype. Sequencing was performed with immunoSEQ multiplex PCR; in TCRdb, only in-frame clones are kept and a portion is missing. The sample shows 90,000 to 150,000 clones, 58% of them seen only once. The chain is built from TRBV11-3 and TRBJ2-1; D is possibly TRBD2 (5 bases). The receptor was derived from a human donor with chronic lymphocytic leukemia. This specimen consisted of PBMCs, obtained after 24 months of ibrutinib treatment. The DNA for the CDR3 is TGTGCCAGCAGCCAAGTTGGATCCGGGGTTAATGAGCAGTTCTTC. Residues: CASSQVGSGVNEQFF.